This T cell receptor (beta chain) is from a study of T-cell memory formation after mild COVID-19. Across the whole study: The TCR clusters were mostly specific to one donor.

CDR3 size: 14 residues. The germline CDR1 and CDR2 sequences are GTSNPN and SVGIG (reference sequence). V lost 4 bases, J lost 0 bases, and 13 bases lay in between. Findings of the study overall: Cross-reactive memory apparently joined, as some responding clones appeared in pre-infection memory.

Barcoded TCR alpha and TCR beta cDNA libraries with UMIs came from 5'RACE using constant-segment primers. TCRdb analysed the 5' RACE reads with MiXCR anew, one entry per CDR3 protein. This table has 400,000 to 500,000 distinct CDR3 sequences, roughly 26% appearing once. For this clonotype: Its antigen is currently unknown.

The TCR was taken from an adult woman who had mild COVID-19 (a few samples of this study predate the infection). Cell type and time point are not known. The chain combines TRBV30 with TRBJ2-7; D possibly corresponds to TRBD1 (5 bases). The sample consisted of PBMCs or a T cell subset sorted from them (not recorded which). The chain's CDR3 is CAWKKGLNSYEQYF. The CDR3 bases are TGTGCCTGGAAAAAGGGGTTAAACTCCTACGAGCAGTACTTC. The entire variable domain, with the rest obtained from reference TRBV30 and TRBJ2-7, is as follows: SQTIHQWPATLVQPVGSPLSLECTVEGTSNPNLYWYRQAAGRGLQLLFYSVGIGQISSEVPQNLSASRPQDRQFILSSKKLLLSDSGFYLCAWKKGLNSYEQYFGPGTRLTVT.